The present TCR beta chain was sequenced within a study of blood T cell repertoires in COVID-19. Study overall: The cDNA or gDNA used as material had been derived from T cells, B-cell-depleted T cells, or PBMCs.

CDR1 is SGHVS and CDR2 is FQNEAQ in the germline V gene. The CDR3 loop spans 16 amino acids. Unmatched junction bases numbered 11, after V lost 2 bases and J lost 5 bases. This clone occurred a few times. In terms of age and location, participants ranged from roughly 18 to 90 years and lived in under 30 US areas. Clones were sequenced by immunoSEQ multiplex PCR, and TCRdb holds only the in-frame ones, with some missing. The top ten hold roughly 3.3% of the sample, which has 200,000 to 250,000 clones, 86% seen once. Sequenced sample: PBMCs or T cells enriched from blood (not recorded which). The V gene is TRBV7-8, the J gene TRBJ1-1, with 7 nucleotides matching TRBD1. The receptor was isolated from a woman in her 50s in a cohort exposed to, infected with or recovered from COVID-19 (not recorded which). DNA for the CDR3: TGTGCCAGCAGCTTAAACGTAGGCAGGGGGTGGACTGAAGCTTTCTTT. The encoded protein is CASSLNVGRGWTEAFF.